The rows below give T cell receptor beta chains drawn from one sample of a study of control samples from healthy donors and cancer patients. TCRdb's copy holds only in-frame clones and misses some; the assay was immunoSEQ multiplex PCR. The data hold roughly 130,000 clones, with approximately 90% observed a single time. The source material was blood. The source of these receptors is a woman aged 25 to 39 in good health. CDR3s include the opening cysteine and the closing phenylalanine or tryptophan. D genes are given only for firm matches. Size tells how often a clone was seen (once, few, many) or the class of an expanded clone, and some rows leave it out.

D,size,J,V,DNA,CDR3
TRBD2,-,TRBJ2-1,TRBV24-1,TGTGCCACCAGTGATCGGACTAGATCCGATGCCTACAATGAGCAGTTCTTC,CATSDRTRSDAYNEQFF
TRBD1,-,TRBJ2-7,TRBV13,TGTGCCAGCAGCCCACGACGGGACAGGGAAATCCCCTACGAGCAGTACTTC,CASSPRRDREIPYEQYF
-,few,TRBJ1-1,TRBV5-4,TGTGCCAGCAGCTTTCGCCCCACGCGGACAGTTCCAAACACTGAAGCTTTCTTT,CASSFRPTRTVPNTEAFF
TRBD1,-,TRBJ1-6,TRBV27,TGTGCCAGCACACTGGGACAGGGGTATCGGTCACCCCTCCACTTT,CASTLGQGYRSPLHF
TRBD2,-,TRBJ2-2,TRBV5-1,TGCGCCAGCAGCGGGACTAGCTTCACCGGGGAGCTGTTTTTT,CASSGTSFTGELFF
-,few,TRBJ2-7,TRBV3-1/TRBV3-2,TGTGCCAGCATGGGGAATGGGGGAGCGAGCGAGCAGTACTTC,CASMGNGGASEQYF
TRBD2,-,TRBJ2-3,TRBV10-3,TGTGCCATCAGTGAACCGCGGGAGGGCCGAGCAGATACGCAGTATTTT,CAISEPREGRADTQYF
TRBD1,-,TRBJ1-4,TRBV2,TGTGCCAGCAGTGAAGCGCTTCGGGACAGGTCGGAAAAACTGTTTTTT,CASSEALRDRSEKLFF
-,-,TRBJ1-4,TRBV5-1,TGCGCCAGCAGCCGGACCTCAACTAATGAAAAACTGTTTTTT,CASSRTSTNEKLFF
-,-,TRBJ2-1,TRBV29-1,TGCAGCGTTGAAAAGGGTGACGGGAGATCCTACAATGAGCAGTTCTTC,CSVEKGDGRSYNEQFF
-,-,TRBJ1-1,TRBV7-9,TGTGCCAGCAGCTTAGCGCAGGGAAATACTGAAGCTTTCTTT,CASSLAQGNTEAFF
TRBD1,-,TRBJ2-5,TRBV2,TGTGCCAGCAGACCCGGGACAGGGGGGTGGGAGACCCAGTACTTC,CASRPGTGGWETQYF
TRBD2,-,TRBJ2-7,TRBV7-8,TGTGCCAGCAGCTTAGGTGGCGGGAGTTATTACGAGCAGTACTTC,CASSLGGGSYYEQYF
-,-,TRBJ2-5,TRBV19,TGTGCCAGTAGTATCGGCGGGACTTGGTACTTC,CASSIGGTWYF
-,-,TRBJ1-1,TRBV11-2,TGTGCCAGCAGTATACAGAGAAACACTGAAGCTTTCTTT,CASSIQRNTEAFF
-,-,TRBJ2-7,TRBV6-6,TGTGCCAGCGGGCGGACCACCGGGAGTTACGAGCAGTACTTC,CASGRTTGSYEQYF
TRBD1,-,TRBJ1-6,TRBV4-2,TGTGCCAGCAGCCAAGAGACAGGGGATTCACCCCTCCACTTT,CASSQETGDSPLHF
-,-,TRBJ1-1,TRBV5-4,TGTGCCAGCAGTCGGACGGCGAACACTGAAGCTTTCTTT,CASSRTANTEAFF
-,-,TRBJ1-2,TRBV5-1,TGCGCCAGCAGCGAGGAACCCAGGGCTGGCTACACCTTC,CASSEEPRAGYTF
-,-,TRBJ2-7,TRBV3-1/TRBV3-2,TGTGCCAGCAGCCATCTCTCCAGCATAGCCTACGAGCAGTACTTC,CASSHLSSIAYEQYF
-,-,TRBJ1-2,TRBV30,TGTGCCTGGAGTGAGGTGGGCTTTGGTGGCTATGGCTACACCTTC,CAWSEVGFGGYGYTF
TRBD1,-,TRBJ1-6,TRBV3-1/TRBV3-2,TGTGCCAGCACCAAAACTAGACAGGGCGGGTCACCCCTCCACTTT,CASTKTRQGGSPLHF
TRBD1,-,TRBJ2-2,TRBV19,TGTGCCAGTTGGGACAGGGATATCACCGGGGAGCTGTTTTTT,CASWDRDITGELFF
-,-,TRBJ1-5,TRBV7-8,TGTGCCAGCAGCTTAGCGCGCAGAAATCAGCCCCAGCATTTT,CASSLARRNQPQHF
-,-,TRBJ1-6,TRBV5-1,TGCGCCAGCAGCACAGATGGACAGCCCAAAAATTCACCCCTCCACTTT,CASSTDGQPKNSPLHF
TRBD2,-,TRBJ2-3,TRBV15,TGTGCCACCGGAGCTGGGACTAGCGGGAGCACAGATACGCAGTATTTT,CATGAGTSGSTDTQYF
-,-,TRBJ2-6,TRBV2,TGTGCCAGCAGGGTTAGGGGTGGGGCCAACGTCCTGACTTTC,CASRVRGGANVLTF
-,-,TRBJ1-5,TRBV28,TGTGCCAGCAGTTTCCTCCGGGGCAGGGAGCAGCCCCAGCATTTT,CASSFLRGREQPQHF
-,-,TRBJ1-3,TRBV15,TGTGCCACCAGCAGAGAAATGGCCTCTGGAAACACCATATATTTT,CATSREMASGNTIYF
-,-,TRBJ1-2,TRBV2,TGTGCCAGCATTCTGGACAGCCTTAACTATGGCTACACCTTC,CASILDSLNYGYTF
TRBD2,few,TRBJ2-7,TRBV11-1,TGTGCCAGCAGTACGGGACTAGCGGGCCCGGGGGAGCAGTACTTC,CASSTGLAGPGEQYF
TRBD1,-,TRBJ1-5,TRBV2,TGTGCCAGCAGTGCCCGGGGACAGGGGAACCAGCCCCAGCATTTT,CASSARGQGNQPQHF
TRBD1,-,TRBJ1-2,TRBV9,TGTGCCAGCAGCCCGCCCGGGACAGGGGGTGGCTACACCTTC,CASSPPGTGGGYTF
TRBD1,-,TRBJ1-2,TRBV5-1,TGCGCCAGCAGCTTCTTACAGGGGGCTAACTATGGCTACACCTTC,CASSFLQGANYGYTF
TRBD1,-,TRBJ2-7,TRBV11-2,TGTGCCAGCAGCATAACGTGGACAGGGGACTCCTACGAGCAGTACTTC,CASSITWTGDSYEQYF
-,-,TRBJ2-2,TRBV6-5,TGTGCCAGCAGTTACGTGGAAGGCGGGGAGCTGTTTTTT,CASSYVEGGELFF
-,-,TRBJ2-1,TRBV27,TGTGCCAGCTTTTCCCCCAATCGTTTACTTGAGCAGTTCTTC,CASFSPNRLLEQFF
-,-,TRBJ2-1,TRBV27,TGTGCCAGCAGTTCCAGATCCGACTCCTACAATGAGCAGTTCTTC,CASSSRSDSYNEQFF
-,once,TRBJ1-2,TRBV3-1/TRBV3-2,TGTGCCAGCAGCCAAATCGCGTCTCGCTATGGCTACACCTTC,CASSQIASRYGYTF
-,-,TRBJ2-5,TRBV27,TGTGCCAGCAGCCTAACGGAGGGGGGGACCCAGTACTTC,CASSLTEGGTQYF
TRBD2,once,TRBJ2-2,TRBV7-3,TGTGCCAGCAGCTTAAGGCGCGGGAGGGGTGGCACCGGGGAGCTGTTTTTT,CASSLRRGRGGTGELFF
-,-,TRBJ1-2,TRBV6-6,TGTGCCAGCACGGGCGTGGGGGGCTACACCTTC,CASTGVGGYTF
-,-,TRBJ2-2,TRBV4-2,TGTGCCAGCAGCCAAGATCTGGCGGGTGACCACACCGGGGAGCTGTTTTTT,CASSQDLAGDHTGELFF
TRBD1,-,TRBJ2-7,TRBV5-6,TGTGCCAGCAGCTTCCCAGGGGGTGGGCAGTACTTC,CASSFPGGGQYF
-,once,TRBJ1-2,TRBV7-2,TGTGCCAGCAGCTTAGATCCAGGGGAATATGGCTACACCTTC,CASSLDPGEYGYTF
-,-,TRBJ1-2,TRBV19,TGTGCCAGTAGTGGGGCGAACTATGGCTACACCTTC,CASSGANYGYTF
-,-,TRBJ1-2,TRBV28,TGTGCCAGCAGTATCACCGGGGGCTCGGGCTATGGCTACACCTTC,CASSITGGSGYGYTF
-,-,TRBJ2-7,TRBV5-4,TGTGCCAGCAGCCCCCGGACGGGAAGCTCCTACGAGCAGTACTTC,CASSPRTGSSYEQYF
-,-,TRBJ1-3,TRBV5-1,TGCGCCAGCAGCGGGTACTCAGGGGCTGGAAACACCATATATTTT,CASSGYSGAGNTIYF
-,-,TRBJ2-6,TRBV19,TGTGCCAGTAGCATCTCTAGAGGGAATTCGGGTGGGGCCAACGTCCTGACTTTC,CASSISRGNSGGANVLTF
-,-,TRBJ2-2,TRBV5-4,TGTGCCAGCAGCCCCGGGACAATCAACACCGGGGAGCTGTTTTTT,CASSPGTINTGELFF